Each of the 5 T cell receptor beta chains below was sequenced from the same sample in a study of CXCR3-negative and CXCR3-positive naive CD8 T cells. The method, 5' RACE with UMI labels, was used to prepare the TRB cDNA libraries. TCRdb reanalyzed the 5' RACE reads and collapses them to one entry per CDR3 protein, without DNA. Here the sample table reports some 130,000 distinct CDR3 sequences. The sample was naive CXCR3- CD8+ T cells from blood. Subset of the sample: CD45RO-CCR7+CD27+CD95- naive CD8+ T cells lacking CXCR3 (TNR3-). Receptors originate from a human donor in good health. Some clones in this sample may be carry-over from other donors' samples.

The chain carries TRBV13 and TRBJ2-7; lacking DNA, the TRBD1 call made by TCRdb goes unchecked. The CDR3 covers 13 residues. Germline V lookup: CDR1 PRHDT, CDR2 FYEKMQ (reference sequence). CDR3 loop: CASSLVGRGEQYF.

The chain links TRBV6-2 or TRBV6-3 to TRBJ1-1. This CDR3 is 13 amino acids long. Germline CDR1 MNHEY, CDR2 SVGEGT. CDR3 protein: CASSYDLPGEAFF.

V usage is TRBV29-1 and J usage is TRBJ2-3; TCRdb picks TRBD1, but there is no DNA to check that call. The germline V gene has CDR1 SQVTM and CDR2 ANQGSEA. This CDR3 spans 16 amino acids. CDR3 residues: CSVEGGAGPSTDTQYF.

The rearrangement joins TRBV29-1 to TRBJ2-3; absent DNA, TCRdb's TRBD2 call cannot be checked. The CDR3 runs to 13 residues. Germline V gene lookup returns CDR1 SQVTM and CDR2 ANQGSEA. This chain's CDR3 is CSVGEGAADTQYF.

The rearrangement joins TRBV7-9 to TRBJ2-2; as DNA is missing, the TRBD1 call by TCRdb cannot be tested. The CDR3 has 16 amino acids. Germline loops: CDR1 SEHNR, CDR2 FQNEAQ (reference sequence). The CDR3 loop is CASSLTGVGNTGELFF.